Following are 31 T cell receptor beta chains from one sample sequenced in a study of CD8+CD57+ T cells in acquired aplastic anemia. The sequenced patients had an expansion of CD8+CD57+ cells seen by flow cytometry. TCR beta VDJ and CDR3 were profiled, and genomic DNA was the template. One entry per CDR3 protein results from TCRdb running MiXCR on the reads. Of 150,000 or so distinct CDR3 sequences detected, 40% to 60% appear once; the ten largest clones hold more than 30%. Sequencing input: sorted CD4+, CD8+, or CD8+CD57+ T cells (not recorded which) from PBMCs. Source of these receptors: a human donor with aplastic anemia.

The V call is TRBV30, the J call TRBJ2-1, with 12 bases identical to TRBD1. CDR3 length: 15 residues. V shed 1 base, J shed 9 bases, and the junction held 7 bases outside the gene matches. In germline, CDR1 is GTSNPN, CDR2 SVGIG (reference sequence). The CDR3 nucleotides are TGTGCCTGGAGTGGGGACAGGGGGCGCATGGGTGAGCAGTTCTTC. This gives the protein CAWSGDRGRMGEQFF.

The rearrangement links TRBV10-3 to TRBJ2-2; 9 nucleotides line up with TRBD2. In germline, CDR1 is ENHRY, CDR2 SYGVKD. This CDR3 spans 17 amino acids. Trimming at V came to 0 bases and at J to 2 bases, leaving 4 bases not matched to a gene. The CDR3 here is CAISESSGRSNTGELFF. In nucleotides, the CDR3 is TGTGCCATCAGTGAGTCCAGCGGGAGGTCCAACACCGGGGAGCTGTTTTTT.

The rearrangement uses TRBV19 and TRBJ2-7, with 7 bases identical to TRBD1. Germline V gives CDR1 LNHDA, CDR2 SQIVND (reference sequence). Trimming cost V 5 bases and J 5 bases; bases outside gene matches: 12. The CDR3 contains 15 residues. In DNA, the CDR3 is TGTGCCAGTAGTCCACGGGACAGTAGAGGGGACGAGCAGTACTTC. Protein product: CASSPRDSRGDEQYF.

This clonotype was counted many times. The J gene is TRBJ2-7, the V gene TRBV4-1, with D perhaps matching TRBD2 (6 bases). Germline CDR1 is MGHRA and CDR2 is YSYEKL. V lost 1 base to trimming and J lost 3 bases, with 13 bases between them. The CDR3 is 15 amino acids. CDR3 sequence (DNA): TGCGCCAGCAGCCAAGTGTCGGGACTGGGCTACGAGCAGTACTTC. It translates to CASSQVSGLGYEQYF.

This chain joins TRBV10-3 and TRBJ2-7; the match to TRBD1 covers 8 bases. The CDR3 loop spans 15 amino acids. Germline V gene data show CDR1 as ENHRY and CDR2 as SYGVKD. Germline trimming cut 0 bases from V and 6 bases from J; bases unmatched to any gene: 7. The CDR3 DNA is TGTGCCATCAGTGAGTCTTCTGGACAGGGTCTCGAGCAGTACTTC. Translated, it gives CAISESSGQGLEQYF.

The CDR3 region is CASSQRQGRGTGELFF. The CDR3 DNA reads as TGTGCCAGCAGCCAGCGACAGGGAAGGGGCACCGGGGAGCTGTTTTTT. This sequence joins TRBV12-3 or TRBV12-4 and TRBJ2-2, with 7 bases that match TRBD1. The V and J ends lost 6 bases and 4 bases, in that order; junction bases with no gene match: 11. CDR3 length: 16 amino acids.

This clonotype has ten or more counts. The CDR3: CASSLGDKDYGYTF. CDR3 nucleotide sequence: TGTGCCAGCAGCCTCGGGGACAAGGACTATGGCTACACCTTC. The chain links TRBV7-6 to TRBJ1-2; D is perhaps TRBD1 (6 bases). V shed 5 bases and J shed 3 bases, with 13 bases lying between them. CDR3 length: 14 amino acids. Germline assignment: CDR1 SGHVS and CDR2 FNYEAQ. The variable domain in full, with the rest retrieved from reference TRBV7-6 and TRBJ1-2, is GAGVSQSPRYKVTKRGQDVALRCDPISGHVSLYWYRQALGQGPEFLTYFNYEAQQDKSGLPNDRFSAERPEGSISTLTIQRTEQRDSAMYRCASSLGDKDYGYTFGSGTRLTVV.

The J gene is TRBJ2-7, the V gene TRBV7-8; D is unresolved. CDR1 and CDR2 from the germline V gene are SGHVS and FQNEAQ. V was pared by 5 bases and J by 2 bases, with 10 bases between. The CDR3 is 13 amino acids. The CDR3 nucleotides are TGTGCCAGCAGCCCCTACGGAGCCTACGAGCAGTACTTC. The encoded protein is CASSPYGAYEQYF. The variable domain in full, with the rest retrieved from reference TRBV7-8 and TRBJ2-7, is GAGVSQSPRYKVAKRGQDVALRCDPISGHVSLFWYQQALGQGPEFLTYFQNEAQLDKSGLPSDRFFAERPEGSVSTLKIQRTQQEDSAVYLCASSPYGAYEQYFGPGTRLTVT.

This clonotype was counted ten times or more. V and J are TRBV7-8 and TRBJ1-3; tentative D call: TRBD1 (5 bases). V dropped 5 bases and J dropped 0 bases, with 8 bases sitting between them. CDR1 and CDR2 from the germline V gene are SGHVS and FQNEAQ. The CDR3 covers 14 residues. As DNA, the CDR3 is TGTGCCAGCAGCCAAGGGGTCTCTGGAAACACCATATATTTT. Translating gives CASSQGVSGNTIYF.

There are many counts of this clonotype. Written as DNA, the CDR3 is TGTGCCAGCGCCACCGGGACTAGCCGCCCAGGGGGTTACGAGCAGTACTTC. This encodes CASATGTSRPGGYEQYF. The chain couples TRBV9 to TRBJ2-7; 9 nucleotides match TRBD2. This CDR3 region has 17 residues. V dropped 7 bases and J dropped 4; count of bases not matched to a gene: 18. Germline V gives CDR1 SGDLS, CDR2 YYNGEE. The variable domain in full, with the rest retrieved from reference TRBV9 and TRBJ2-7, is DSGVTQTPKHLITATGQRVTLRCSPRSGDLSVYWYQQSLDQGLQFLIQYYNGEERAKGNILERFSAQQFPDLHSELNLSSLELGDSALYFCASATGTSRPGGYEQYFGPGTRLTVT.

This clonotype was picked up many times. This chain uses TRBV5-6 with TRBJ1-4, with 10 bases identical to TRBD1. Germline V lookup: CDR1 SGHDT, CDR2 YYEEEE. J gave up 7 bases and V 2 bases, and 5 bases lay outside the gene matches. The CDR3 is made up of 15 amino acids. The CDR3 spells CASSFWGQGIEKLFF. Written as DNA, the CDR3 is TGTGCCAGCAGCTTTTGGGGACAGGGGATTGAAAAACTGTTTTTT.

The gene calls are TRBV2 and TRBJ1-2; tentatively, D is TRBD1 (5 bases). This CDR3 contains 14 residues. Per the germline V gene, CDR1 is SNHLY and CDR2 is FYNNEI. The germline V and J ends were trimmed by 6 bases and 8 bases, with 19 bases remaining between them. This CDR3 reads CASSSSRDVGGYTF. In DNA, the CDR3 is TGTGCCAGCAGCTCAAGCAGGGACGTCGGCGGCTACACCTTC. The full variable domain, completed using reference TRBV2 and TRBJ1-2, is EPEVTQTPSHQVTQMGQEVILRCVPISNHLYFYWYRQILGQKVEFLVSFYNNEISEKSEIFDDQFSVERPDGSNFTLKIRSTKLEDSAMYFCASSSSRDVGGYTFGSGTRLTVV.

V and J are TRBV2 and TRBJ1-2; D remains unclear. With 6 bases removed from V and 3 bases from J, the gap between germline ends came to 11 bases. The CDR3 runs to 13 residues. CDR1 and CDR2 (germline): SNHLY, FYNNEI. The CDR3 here is CASRGDGHYGYTF. The CDR3 region has the DNA TGTGCCAGCAGGGGAGACGGACACTATGGCTACACCTTC.

About this clonotype: An end of the junction does not agree with germline; a read error may underlie this. The chain couples TRBV4-3 to TRBJ1-2; D is unresolved. The CDR3 contains 15 residues. Looked up from germline, CDR1 is LGHNA and CDR2 is YSLEER. The CDR3 DNA follows: TGCGCCAGCAGCCAAGACCCGGGAGCCCTCTATGCCTACACCTTC. Its translation: CASSQDPGALYAYTF.

This clonotype was seen many times. This chain joins TRBV7-9 and TRBJ2-3; D remains unclear. This CDR3 is 13 amino acids long. V was shortened by 1 base and J by 6 bases, with 8 bases between the two germline ends. Germline lookup yields CDR1 SEHNR and CDR2 FQNEAQ (reference sequence). CDR3 DNA sequence: TGTGCCAGCAGCTTAGTGATATCCGATACGCAGTATTTT. Protein sequence: CASSLVISDTQYF.

The V and J genes are TRBV15 and TRBJ1-4, with no clear D. V was cut by 0 bases and J by 5 bases, with 7 bases left in between. The V gene's germline CDR1 is LNHNV and CDR2 YYDKDF (reference sequence). This CDR3 contains 14 residues. This chain's CDR3 is CATSRDRWNEKLFF. The CDR3 nucleotides are TGTGCCACCAGCAGAGATCGGTGGAATGAAAAACTGTTTTTT.

Ten or more counts support this clonotype. V usage is TRBV11-3 and J usage is TRBJ1-1; unclear D gene. The ends were cut back, 8 bases at V and 0 bases at J, with 22 bases in the middle. The CDR3 loop spans 17 amino acids. Germline V gene data show CDR1 as SGHNT and CDR2 as YENEEA. The CDR3 protein is CASGWRQPTQMNTEAFF. CDR3 sequence (DNA): TGTGCCAGCGGTTGGAGGCAGCCAACCCAAATGAACACTGAAGCTTTCTTT.

V and J are TRBV5-4 and TRBJ2-7; D gene unclear. CDR1 and CDR2 from the germline V gene are SGHNT and YYREEE (reference sequence). Trimming left V 4 bases short and J 7 bases short, with 18 bases between. The CDR3 runs to 14 residues. CDR3 nucleotides: TGTGCCAGCAGCCAAGCAGTAACCGGTTGGGAGCAGTACTTC. This sequence encodes CASSQAVTGWEQYF.

As for this clonotype: The CDR3 does not close with the conserved phenylalanine or tryptophan, likely indicating a read error. The DNA is left out, because the CDR3 cannot be placed on it with certainty; the CDR3 is given as TCRdb lists it. This chain links TRBV14 with TRBJ2-1; the D segment call TRBD2 is taken from the table without a DNA check. The CDR3 is 8 amino acids in total, end residues counted. CDR1 and CDR2 from the germline V gene are SGHDN and FVKESK. CDR3 amino acids: CASSLSTG.

With respect to this clonotype: Possible read error: a much larger clone is one base away. V usage is TRBV12-3 or TRBV12-4 and J usage is TRBJ1-1, with D maybe TRBD1 (5 bases). The length of the CDR3 is 15 residues. Trimming removed 5 bases at V and 1 base at J, with 14 bases between. The CDR3 loop is CASSPEQTENTEAFF. In DNA form, the CDR3 reads TGTGCCAGCAGTCCCGAACAGACAGAGAACACTGAAGCTTTCTTT.

This clonotype turned up a few times. The chain carries TRBV4-1 and TRBJ1-1; D remains unclear. This CDR3 has 15 residues. Per germline, CDR1 MGHRA and CDR2 YSYEKL. The ends were cut back, 4 bases at V and 0 bases at J, with 12 bases in the middle. The CDR3 coding sequence is TGCGCCAGCAGCCTTTTCCCGGGTCTGAACACTGAAGCTTTCTTT. Amino acid sequence: CASSLFPGLNTEAFF.

This clonotype showed up many times. The chain links TRBV9 to TRBJ2-1, with D maybe TRBD2 (6 bases). The germline V and J ends were trimmed by 0 bases and 3 bases, with 10 bases remaining between them. Germline lookup yields CDR1 SGDLS and CDR2 YYNGEE. The CDR3 covers 15 residues. CDR3 in DNA: TGTGCCAGCAGCGTAGCTGACGGGAGCTACAATGAGCAGTTCTTC. This sequence encodes CASSVADGSYNEQFF.

The chain has TRBV9 and TRBJ1-6; possible D gene TRBD1, 5 bases. CDR1 SGDLS and CDR2 YYNGEE come from the germline V gene. This CDR3 comprises 14 residues. V was trimmed by 4 bases and J by 9 bases, leaving 14 bases between them. In DNA form, the CDR3 reads TGTGCCAGCAGCCCAGAAGACAGCGGTTCACCCCTCCACTTT. This encodes CASSPEDSGSPLHF.

The table lists this clonotype with many counts. The junction does not match germline at one end; this may be a read error. V is TRBV7-9 and J is TRBJ2-7; D unclear. This CDR3 spans 12 amino acids. Germline values: CDR1 SEHNR, CDR2 FQNEAQ (reference sequence). CDR3 in amino acids: CASSLADYEQYF. The CDR3 bases are TGCGCCAGCAGCTTGGCCGACTACGAGCAGTACTTC.

This chain joins TRBV2 and TRBJ1-1, with D hard to call. Trimming left V 4 bases short and J 5 bases short, with 5 bases between. Germline V gives CDR1 SNHLY, CDR2 FYNNEI. The CDR3 has 11 residues. As DNA, the CDR3 is TGTGCCAGCAGTGTTCTAACTGAAGCTTTCTTT. Amino acid sequence: CASSVLTEAFF. Looking up the rest from reference TRBV2 and TRBJ1-1 gives the full variable domain: EPEVTQTPSHQVTQMGQEVILRCVPISNHLYFYWYRQILGQKVEFLVSFYNNEISEKSEIFDDQFSVERPDGSNFTLKIRSTKLEDSAMYFCASSVLTEAFFGQGTRLTVV.

This clonotype was observed at least ten times. A read error may explain this, as a much larger clone is one base away. The chain combines TRBV9 with TRBJ1-2; unclear D gene. This CDR3 has 11 amino acids. Per germline, CDR1 SGDLS and CDR2 YYNGEE. The CDR3 DNA reads as TGTGCCAGCAGCGACAGCTATGGCCACACCTTC. Its protein is CASSDSYGHTF.

Notes on this clonotype: It may be a read error: a sequence one base away is much more abundant. The chain combines TRBV7-2 with TRBJ1-2; D is undetermined. Germline lookup yields CDR1 SGHTA and CDR2 FQGNSA. The CDR3 length is 14 residues. The CDR3 loop is CAGSETGDTDGYTF. In DNA form, the CDR3 reads TGTGCCGGCAGCGAAACGGGAGACACCGACGGCTACACCTTC.

The J gene is TRBJ2-1, the V gene TRBV24-1; the match to TRBD2 covers 7 bases. Trimming at V came to 3 bases and at J to 3 bases, leaving 7 bases not matched to a gene. Germline V lookup: CDR1 KGHDR, CDR2 SFDVKD. The CDR3 consists of 16 residues. CDR3 sequence: CATSDPGGQGYNEQFF. The CDR3 DNA reads as TGTGCCACCAGTGATCCGGGGGGTCAAGGCTACAATGAGCAGTTCTTC.

The rearrangement uses TRBV29-1 and TRBJ2-5; 11 nucleotides match TRBD1. CDR1 and CDR2 from the germline V gene are SQVTM and ANQGSEA. CDR3 length equals 13 residues. Trimming at V came to 7 bases and at J to 5 bases, leaving 6 bases not matched to a gene. The CDR3 sequence: CSGRTGGAETQYF. DNA of the CDR3: TGCAGCGGGCGGACAGGGGGCGCCGAGACCCAGTACTTC.

V usage is TRBV27 and J usage is TRBJ2-5; possible D gene TRBD1, 6 bases. CDR3 length: 16 amino acids. The germline CDR1 and CDR2 sequences are MNHEY and SMNVEV (reference sequence). The V end was cut by 4 bases, the J end by 0 bases, with 15 bases between. This chain's CDR3 is CASSSSTGLNQETQYF. The CDR3 DNA follows: TGTGCCAGCAGTTCATCGACAGGCCTCAACCAAGAGACCCAGTACTTC.

As for this clonotype: A clone one base away is much larger, so this may be a read error. This chain connects TRBV10-3 to TRBJ1-4; D may be TRBD1 (6 bases). The V and J ends lost 5 bases and 8 bases respectively, with 12 bases between them. CDR1 is ENHRY, CDR2 SYGVKD, per germline. The CDR3 covers 13 residues. The CDR3 spells CAISRPRGEKLFF. CDR3 bases: TGTGCCATCAGTCGTCCAAGGGGGGAAAAACTGTTTTTT.